The 17 T cell receptor beta chains given below trace back to one sample, sequenced in a study of vaccination effects on CD4 cells after COVID-19. Libraries were prepared by immunoSEQ multiplex PCR; TCRdb keeps only in-frame clonotypes and omits some of them. The top ten clones hold roughly a tenth of a sample with tens of thousands of clones, around 76% of them seen once. Pools of viral peptides were used by the ViraFEST assay to expand antigen-specific CD4+ T cells ahead of sequencing. Investigators separated out CD4+ T cells once around 11 days of culture had passed. Testing of the vaccine recipients showed negative nucleocapsid antibodies and no prior SARS-CoV-2 infection. Their antigens remain unidentified. Material: CD4+ T cells from PBMCs cultured with SARS-CoV-2 spike peptides, obtained before COVID-19 vaccination. Receptor source: a human donor who received a COVID-19 vaccine.

As to this clone: Distinct nucleotide sequences in the sample also encode this CDR3. The rearrangement joins TRBV3-1 (or the pseudogene TRBV3-2) to TRBJ2-7; no firm D call. The V and J ends lost 3 bases and 0 bases respectively, with 9 bases between them. CDR3 length: 14 residues. Germline V lookup: CDR1 LGHDT, CDR2 YNNKEL (reference sequence). The DNA for the CDR3 is TGTGCCAGCAGCCAGGGCAGGAGCTCCTACGAGCAGTACGTC. This sequence encodes CASSQGRSSYEQYV.

CDR3 sequence (DNA): TGCGCCAGCAGTGAAGGGCCCTACTACGAGCAGTACGTC. Protein sequence: CASSEGPYYEQYV. This sequence joins TRBV10-2 and TRBJ2-7; D unclear. CDR1 and CDR2 from the germline V gene are WSHSY and SAAADI. CDR3 length equals 13 residues. V was trimmed by 3 bases and J by 3 bases, leaving 9 bases between them.

The V gene is TRBV24-1, the J gene TRBJ2-3; no clear D gene. This CDR3 is 13 amino acids long. Trimming took off 2 bases at V and 6 bases at J, with 8 bases between the two ends. Germline V gene lookup returns CDR1 KGHDR and CDR2 SFDVKD. In nucleotides, the CDR3 is TGTGCCACCAGTGATTCCGCACCCGATACGCAGTATTTT. This codes for CATSDSAPDTQYF.

This clone was seen a few times. The chain carries TRBV3-1 (or the pseudogene TRBV3-2) and TRBJ1-6, with D hard to call. Trimming left V 4 bases short and J 13 bases short, with 14 bases between. Per the germline V gene, CDR1 is LGHDT and CDR2 is YNNKEL (reference sequence). The CDR3 runs 13 residues. The CDR3 DNA follows: TGTGCCAGCAGCCCTCTGTGGGTTGAGCCCCTCCACTTT. As protein: CASSPLWVEPLHF.

This chain links TRBV6-6 with TRBJ2-1; no reliable D call. Germline CDR1 is MNHNY and CDR2 is SVGAGI (reference sequence). There are 11 residues in the CDR3. V lost 7 bases to trimming and J lost 6 bases, with 7 bases between them. The chain's CDR3 is CASTRFNEQFF. In DNA, the CDR3 is TGTGCCAGCACCCGTTTCAATGAGCAGTTCTTC.

The chain joins TRBV4-1 to TRBJ1-2; 8 nucleotides match TRBD1. This CDR3 spans 15 amino acids. In germline, CDR1 is MGHRA, CDR2 YSYEKL. The J segment lost 0 bases and the V segment lost 4 bases, leaving 4 bases of the junction unmatched. Here the CDR3 reads CASSPGQGPNYGYTF. The DNA of the CDR3 is TGCGCCAGCAGCCCCGGACAGGGTCCTAACTATGGCTACACCTTC.

The genes are TRBV6-6 and TRBJ2-5; TRBD1 or TRBD2 may be the D gene (6 bases each). The V end lost 0 bases, the J end lost 5 bases, and 10 bases lay between the germline ends. This CDR3 is 14 amino acids long. Germline assignment: CDR1 MNHNY and CDR2 SVGAGI (reference sequence). This CDR3 is CASSYSRGVETQYF. CDR3 DNA sequence: TGTGCCAGCAGTTACTCGAGGGGGGTCGAGACCCAGTACTTC.

The CDR3 DNA reads TGTGCCAGCAGCTCCGGGACAAGCCGTTGGTCACCCCTCCACTTT. Translating it yields CASSSGTSRWSPLHF. The chain has TRBV3-1 (or the pseudogene TRBV3-2) and TRBJ1-6; TRBD1 is a possible D gene (6 bases). The CDR3 runs to 15 residues. Germline CDR1 LGHDT, CDR2 YNNKEL (reference sequence). The germline V and J ends were trimmed by 5 bases and 10 bases, with 18 bases remaining between them.

The CDR3 reads CASSYSQTVRTEAFF. Written as DNA, the CDR3 is TGTGCCAGCAGTTACTCTCAGACAGTAAGAACTGAAGCTTTCTTT. The chain uses TRBV6-6 and TRBJ1-1, with D tentatively TRBD1 (5 bases). Germline lookup yields CDR1 MNHNY and CDR2 SVGAGI (reference sequence). The CDR3 runs 15 residues. Trimming cost V 0 bases and J 5 bases, with 13 bases left between them.

This chain links TRBV2 with TRBJ2-2, with D maybe TRBD2 (6 bases). V was pared by 7 bases and J by 4 bases, with 16 bases between. Germline loops: CDR1 SNHLY, CDR2 FYNNEI. CDR3 length: 15 residues. CDR3 loop: CASTWDFRGTGELFF. CDR3 nucleotide sequence: TGTGCCAGCACTTGGGACTTTCGCGGCACCGGGGAGCTGTTTTTT.

This sequence joins TRBV7-9 and TRBJ2-5; D unresolved. CDR3 length: 12 residues. Trimming took 1 base from V and 7 from J, leaving 7 bases between them. CDR1 and CDR2 from the germline V gene are SEHNR and FQNEAQ (reference sequence). The CDR3 bases are TGTGCCAGCAGCTTAGAAGTAAGGACCCAGTACTTC. This sequence encodes CASSLEVRTQYF.

J is TRBJ1-2 and V is TRBV5-1; 7 bases match TRBD1. The trim removed 0 bases at V and 2 bases at J, leaving 7 bases unmatched. The CDR3 is made up of 16 amino acids. Germline CDR1 is SGHRS and CDR2 is YFSETQ. The CDR3 bases are TGCGCCAGCAGCTTGGACGGCGGCAGGGGGAACTATGGCTACACCTTC. Translation gives CASSLDGGRGNYGYTF.

This clone was found once. This chain connects TRBV27 to TRBJ2-1; 8 bases match TRBD1. V lost 8 bases to trimming and J lost 5 bases; unmatched junction nucleotides: 20. This CDR3 is 18 amino acids long. Looked up from germline, CDR1 is MNHEY and CDR2 is SMNVEV (reference sequence). In DNA form, the CDR3 reads TGTGCCAGCTACCCCCCCTCAGGGGGCAGAACTGGGAACAATGAGCAGTTCTTC. Its protein is CASYPPSGGRTGNNEQFF.

V gene TRBV7-9 combines with J gene TRBJ1-1, with 8 bases lining up with TRBD1. Losses at the gene ends were 4 bases for V and 9 bases for J; bases not matched to a gene: 16. In germline, CDR1 is SEHNR, CDR2 FQNEAQ (reference sequence). This CDR3 has 16 residues. The CDR3 loop is CASSSYSGTGQNQAFF. CDR3 nucleotides: TGTGCCAGCAGCTCATACTCCGGGACAGGTCAAAATCAAGCTTTCTTT.

The chain recombines TRBV7-2 with TRBJ2-1, with TRBD1 identical over 7 bases. CDR1 and CDR2 from the germline V gene are SGHTA and FQGNSA. V lost 3 bases to trimming and J lost 0 bases; unmatched junction nucleotides: 5. The CDR3 covers 16 residues. The CDR3 DNA reads TGTGCCAGCAGCTTGACAGGGCTAAGCTCCTACAATGAGCAGTTCTTC. As protein: CASSLTGLSSYNEQFF. Filled out from reference TRBV7-2 and TRBJ2-1, the complete variable domain reads GAGVSQSPSNKVTEKGKDVELRCDPISGHTALYWYRQSLGQGLEFLIYFQGNSAPDKSGLPSDRFSAERTGGSVSTLTIQRTQQEDSAVYLCASSLTGLSSYNEQFFGPGTRLTVL.

The V call is TRBV28, the J call TRBJ1-2; D gene unclear. The germline V and J ends were trimmed by 4 bases and 4 bases, with 7 bases remaining between them. The germline CDR1 and CDR2 sequences are MDHEN and SYDVKM. The CDR3 has 12 residues. This CDR3 is CASSSAFYGYTF. The CDR3 region has the DNA TGTGCCAGCAGTTCAGCGTTCTATGGCTACACCTTC.

The chain carries TRBV5-1 and TRBJ2-1; TRBD1 is a possible D gene (6 bases). Trimming took 4 bases from V and 2 from J, leaving 13 bases between them. Germline CDR1 reads SGHRS; CDR2 reads YFSETQ. The CDR3 consists of 15 residues. CDR3: CASSGGRLAYNEQFF. CDR3 coding DNA: TGCGCCAGCAGCGGGGGCAGGTTGGCCTACAATGAGCAGTTCTTC.